This is a list of T cell receptor beta chains from one sample in a study of T cell responses to AZD1222 COVID-19 vaccine. TCRdb keeps only in-frame clones here, not all; method: immunoSEQ multiplex PCR. Of 150,000 or so clones detected, 85% to 90% appear once; the ten largest clones hold over 4.5%. Sequenced here: peripheral blood, sampled on day 0 of AZD1222 vaccination. Receptors originate from an adult in good health. Each CDR3 is given with its conserved first and last residue. Each record gives: J gene, V gene, D gene, CDR3 length, clone size, CDR3 protein, CDR3 DNA. A D gene is named only where the DNA matches it firmly. A clone size is listed for some rows: how often the clone was seen (once, few, many), or a class if it is expanded.

TRBJ1-4,TRBV28,-,15,-,CASSLNRAPNEKLFF,TGTGCCAGCAGTTTGAACAGGGCCCCTAATGAAAAACTGTTTTTT
TRBJ1-1,TRBV6-5,-,12,-,CASKRGNTEAFF,TGTGCCAGCAAGCGGGGGAACACTGAAGCTTTCTTT
TRBJ2-7,TRBV18,TRBD2,15,-,CASSPSSREGGEQYF,TGTGCCAGCTCACCATCATCCCGGGAGGGGGGCGAGCAGTACTTC
TRBJ1-4,TRBV30,-,13,-,CAWSNGQNEKLFF,TGTGCCTGGAGCAACGGCCAGAATGAAAAACTGTTTTTT
TRBJ1-1,TRBV19,-,12,-,CASTSGRAEAFF,TGTGCCAGTACCTCAGGGAGGGCTGAAGCTTTCTTT
TRBJ1-2,TRBV6-5,-,14,-,CASRTQTRVDGYTF,TGTGCCAGCAGGACCCAAACAAGAGTCGATGGCTACACCTTC
TRBJ2-2,TRBV27,-,15,-,CASTMGLLGAGELFF,TGTGCCAGCACCATGGGGCTCTTGGGAGCCGGGGAGCTGTTTTTT
TRBJ2-1,TRBV6-5,-,15,-,CASIRGGLTYNEQFF,TGTGCCAGCATTAGGGGCGGGCTCACCTACAATGAGCAGTTCTTC
TRBJ2-1,TRBV19,TRBD2,16,-,CASSIVTSGNSHEQFF,TGTGCCAGTAGTATTGTGACTAGCGGGAACAGCCATGAGCAGTTCTTC
TRBJ2-7,TRBV4-1,-,15,-,CASSQQPLYNYEQYF,TGCGCCAGCAGCCAACAGCCCCTGTATAACTACGAGCAGTACTTC
TRBJ2-5,TRBV12-5,TRBD2,13,-,CASGPGTKETQYF,TGTGCTAGTGGTCCCGGGACTAAAGAGACCCAGTACTTC
TRBJ1-5,TRBV6-1,-,15,-,CASSARTGGNQPQHF,TGTGCCAGCAGTGCTAGGACGGGGGGCAATCAGCCCCAGCATTTT
TRBJ2-3,TRBV12-5,-,11,-,CASGLGDTQYF,TGTGCTAGTGGTTTGGGGGATACGCAGTATTTT
TRBJ2-7,TRBV5-1,-,14,-,CASSLGQGPYEQYF,TGCGCCAGCAGCTTGGGTCAGGGGCCCTACGAGCAGTACTTC
TRBJ1-6,TRBV3-1/TRBV3-2,TRBD1,16,once,CASSGGPGQGNSPLHF,TGTGCCAGCAGCGGAGGACCGGGACAGGGGAATTCACCCCTCCACTTT
TRBJ2-7,TRBV11-1,-,15,-,CASSLWDHRSGEQYF,TGTGCCAGCAGCTTGTGGGACCACAGATCGGGGGAGCAGTACTTC
TRBJ1-2,TRBV7-3,TRBD1,14,-,CASSSGQGTAGYTF,TGTGCCAGCAGCTCCGGACAGGGGACGGCAGGCTACACCTTC
TRBJ1-5,TRBV5-5,TRBD1,13,-,CASSTRGNQPQHF,TGTGCCAGCAGCACCAGGGGGAATCAGCCCCAGCATTTT
TRBJ1-1,TRBV30,-,13,-,CAWNSQGHTEAFF,TGTGCCTGGAATAGCCAGGGCCACACTGAAGCTTTCTTT
TRBJ1-2,TRBV15,TRBD1,15,-,CATSKRSDREGGYTF,TGTGCCACCAGTAAAAGGTCCGACAGGGAGGGTGGCTACACCTTC
TRBJ1-1,TRBV18,TRBD1,15,-,CASSPYGTGDTEAFF,TGTGCCAGCTCACCATACGGGACAGGGGACACTGAAGCTTTCTTT
TRBJ1-5,TRBV6-5,TRBD1,14,-,CASRLGQGDWPQHF,TGTGCCAGCAGGCTGGGACAGGGAGATTGGCCCCAGCATTTT
TRBJ2-3,TRBV29-1,-,12,-,CSEGTSTDTQYF,TGCAGCGAGGGGACTAGCACAGATACGCAGTATTTT
TRBJ1-2,TRBV28,-,16,-,CASSSTRSGSNYGYTF,TGTGCCAGCAGTTCTACTCGGTCGGGGTCTAACTATGGCTACACCTTC
TRBJ2-7,TRBV29-1,-,11,-,CSARGSYEQYF,TGCAGCGCCCGAGGTTCGTACGAGCAGTACTTC
TRBJ1-2,TRBV7-9,-,14,-,CASSLDSPTGGYTF,TGTGCCAGCAGCTTAGACTCCCCCACAGGGGGCTACACCTTC
TRBJ1-4,TRBV28,-,14,-,CASSFPQLNEKLFF,TGTGCCAGCAGTTTCCCACAGCTTAATGAAAAACTGTTTTTT
TRBJ2-1,TRBV5-5,TRBD1,14,once,CASSYRGQSNEQFF,TGTGCCAGCAGCTACCGGGGACAGAGCAATGAGCAGTTCTTC
TRBJ1-4,TRBV30,-,13,-,CAWSVQGIGKLFF,TGTGCCTGGAGTGTGCAGGGTATCGGGAAACTGTTTTTT
TRBJ2-1,TRBV6-5,-,15,-,CASSSAVSSYNEQFF,TGTGCCAGCAGTTCTGCAGTTAGCTCCTACAATGAGCAGTTCTTC
TRBJ2-1,TRBV2,-,13,-,CASSEEVKTHQFF,TGTGCCAGCAGTGAAGAGGTCAAGACTCATCAGTTCTTC
TRBJ1-6,TRBV5-4,TRBD1,15,-,CASSFQQGVTSPLHF,TGTGCCAGCAGCTTTCAACAGGGGGTAACTTCACCCCTCCACTTT
TRBJ2-1,TRBV11-2,-,13,-,CASSFSSYNEQFF,TGTGCCAGCAGCTTCAGCTCCTACAATGAGCAGTTCTTC
TRBJ1-6,TRBV5-1,-,17,-,CASSLDGLPTINSPLHF,TGCGCCAGCAGCTTGGATGGGCTTCCGACCATTAATTCACCCCTCCACTTT
TRBJ1-3,TRBV30,-,12,-,CAWSMTGNTIYF,TGTGCCTGGAGTATGACTGGAAACACCATATATTTT
TRBJ1-1,TRBV19,TRBD1,15,-,CASSLRTGMNTEAFF,TGTGCCAGTAGCCTCCGGACAGGGATGAACACTGAAGCTTTCTTT
TRBJ1-1,TRBV6-5,-,14,-,CASSWGGIGTEAFF,TGTGCCAGCAGTTGGGGGGGGATCGGGACTGAAGCTTTCTTT
TRBJ2-7,TRBV25-1,-,17,-,CASSEYSPGRGSYEQYF,TGTGCCAGCAGTGAATATTCCCCCGGGCGGGGAAGCTACGAGCAGTACTTC
TRBJ2-1,TRBV11-3,-,13,-,CASSLAEYNEQFF,TGTGCCAGCAGCTTAGCTGAATACAATGAGCAGTTCTTC
TRBJ2-1,TRBV5-4,-,14,-,CASSFPGPNSEQFF,TGTGCCAGCAGCTTCCCGGGGCCCAACAGCGAGCAGTTCTTC
TRBJ2-7,TRBV28,-,15,-,CASSSGSFSSYEQYF,TGTGCCAGCAGTTCCGGGTCGTTTAGCTCCTACGAGCAGTACTTC
TRBJ2-3,TRBV5-8,-,14,-,CASMPWGASDTQYF,TGTGCCAGCATGCCTTGGGGGGCGTCAGATACGCAGTATTTT
TRBJ2-6,TRBV11-2,TRBD1,18,once,CASSRGQGAPSGANVLTF,TGTGCCAGCAGCCGTGGACAGGGGGCTCCCTCTGGGGCCAACGTCCTGACTTTC
TRBJ1-4,TRBV27,TRBD1,15,-,CASSVGQAPNEKLFF,TGTGCCAGCAGTGTTGGACAGGCCCCTAATGAAAAACTGTTTTTT
TRBJ1-6,TRBV28,TRBD1,17,-,CASSFFGTGSYNSPLHF,TGTGCCAGCAGTTTTTTTGGGACAGGATCCTATAATTCACCCCTCCACTTT
TRBJ2-3,TRBV27,-,15,-,CASSLNLRDADTQYF,TGTGCCAGCAGTTTAAATCTTCGGGATGCAGATACGCAGTATTTT
TRBJ1-5,TRBV5-8,TRBD1,16,-,CASSLGQTLSNQPQHF,TGTGCCAGCAGCCTGGGACAGACTCTTAGCAATCAGCCCCAGCATTTT
TRBJ2-2,TRBV19,-,14,-,CASSRLGGTGELFF,TGTGCCAGTAGTAGGTTGGGGGGCACCGGGGAGCTGTTTTTT
TRBJ2-1,TRBV7-3,-,12,-,CASSAQGNEQFF,TGTGCCAGCAGCGCGCAGGGGAATGAGCAGTTCTTC
TRBJ1-2,TRBV5-1,TRBD1,15,once,CASSPLTGYNYGYTF,TGCGCCAGCAGCCCCCTGACAGGGTATAACTATGGCTACACCTTC
TRBJ1-4,TRBV30,-,16,-,CAWSIGAVATNEKLFF,TGTGCCTGGAGTATAGGGGCAGTTGCAACTAATGAAAAACTGTTTTTT
TRBJ1-4,TRBV5-1,TRBD1,15,-,CASSEGTGTNEKLFF,TGCGCCAGCAGCGAGGGGACAGGTACAAATGAAAAACTGTTTTTT
TRBJ1-3,TRBV25-1,-,17,-,CASRPQGARPKGNTIYF,TGTGCCAGTCGACCCCAAGGAGCGCGCCCGAAAGGAAACACCATATATTTT